These 25 T cell receptor beta chains share one sample of origin, sequenced in a study of blood T cell repertoires in COVID-19. Only in-frame clones appear in the TCRdb table, and some are missing; sequencing was by immunoSEQ multiplex PCR. The table lists 150,000 to 200,000 clones, 80% to 90% of them singletons. The sequenced sample consisted of peripheral blood. The receptor set was obtained from a woman at least 80 years old with acute or convalescent COVID-19.

CDR3 in amino acids: CASSLAGGRETQYF. CDR3 DNA sequence: TGTGCCAGCAGCTTAGCGGGGGGGCGTGAGACCCAGTACTTC. The J gene is TRBJ2-5, the V gene TRBV7-3, with 9 bases aligning to TRBD2. The V gene's germline CDR1 is SGHTA and CDR2 FQGTGA. The CDR3 is 14 amino acids. Trimming cost V 2 bases and J 5 bases; bases outside gene matches: 3.

This clone appeared a single time. CDR3 region: CASSLWADYGYTF. Written as DNA, the CDR3 is TGTGCCAGCAGCTTGTGGGCAGACTATGGCTACACCTTC. The chain employs TRBV5-4 and TRBJ1-2; D remains unclear. The CDR3 loop spans 13 amino acids. CDR1 SGHNT and CDR2 YYREEE come from the germline V gene (reference sequence). V was pared by 1 base and J by 3 bases, with 7 bases between.

CDR3 DNA: TGTGCCAGCAGCCGAGGGGGGGTCCCCTACAATGAGCAGTTCTTC. It specifies CASSRGGVPYNEQFF. The chain couples TRBV5-4 to TRBJ2-1; TRBD2 is a possible D gene (7 bases). Per germline, CDR1 SGHNT and CDR2 YYREEE (reference sequence). The V end was cut by 4 bases, the J end by 2 bases, with 13 bases between. The CDR3 totals 15 residues.

This clone came up once. The J gene is TRBJ1-1, the V gene TRBV29-1; 11 positions match TRBD1. V lost 5 bases, J lost 0 bases, and 8 bases stayed unmatched. The CDR3 consists of 16 residues. Looked up from germline, CDR1 is SQVTM and CDR2 is ANQGSEA. Here the CDR3 DNA reads TGCAGCGTTACCCGGGACAGGGGGATGGTGAACACTGAAGCTTTCTTT. It specifies CSVTRDRGMVNTEAFF.

The chain combines TRBV5-1 with TRBJ2-4, with 10 nucleotides matching TRBD1. Trimming removed 4 bases from V and 9 bases from J; junction bases left unmatched: 7. Germline V lookup: CDR1 SGHRS, CDR2 YFSETQ. This CDR3 region has 14 residues. CDR3 loop: CASSDRTGGGIQYF. In DNA form, the CDR3 reads TGCGCCAGCAGCGATAGGACAGGGGGTGGCATTCAGTACTTC.

V usage is TRBV6-6 and J usage is TRBJ2-1; 10 nucleotides agree with TRBD2. Germline lookup yields CDR1 MNHNY and CDR2 SVGAGI (reference sequence). The CDR3 is 14 amino acids. The V and J ends lost 7 bases and 7 bases, in that order; junction bases with no gene match: 7. The CDR3 coding sequence is TGTGCCAGCACAATAGCGGGGGGAAGGAATGAGCAGTTCTTC. Residues: CASTIAGGRNEQFF.

This CDR3 is CASSVAASGGNEQFF. DNA of the CDR3: TGTGCCAGCAGCGTAGCCGCTAGCGGGGGAAATGAGCAGTTCTTC. V gene TRBV9 combines with J gene TRBJ2-1; 10 nucleotides align to TRBD2. The CDR3 contains 15 residues. Per germline, CDR1 SGDLS and CDR2 YYNGEE. Unmatched junction bases numbered 4, after V lost 0 bases and J lost 7 bases.

The rearrangement uses TRBV10-3 and TRBJ2-2; 14 bases are a match to TRBD2. The CDR3 is made up of 18 amino acids. CDR1 is ENHRY and CDR2 is SYGVKD in the germline V gene. The V segment lost 5 bases and the J segment 3 bases; nucleotides outside the gene matches: 8. The DNA for the CDR3 is TGTGCCATCAGTACCCGACCGGGACTAGCGGGGGACACCGGGGAGCTGTTTTTT. It yields the protein CAISTRPGLAGDTGELFF.

V usage is TRBV11-2 and J usage is TRBJ2-3, with 7 bases lining up with TRBD1. V trimming: 2 bases; J trimming: 3 bases; junction bases outside the gene matches: 8. The CDR3 totals 16 residues. Germline assignment: CDR1 SGHAT and CDR2 FQNNGV. The chain's CDR3 is CASSLTRDRRTDTQYF. The CDR3 DNA reads TGTGCCAGCAGCTTAACCCGGGACAGAAGGACAGATACGCAGTATTTT.

J is TRBJ2-1 and V is TRBV30, with D maybe TRBD1 (6 bases). The CDR3 runs to 14 residues. The V and J ends lost 5 bases and 0 bases respectively, with 11 bases between them. The germline gives CDR1 GTSNPN, CDR2 SVGIG (reference sequence). CDR3 nucleotide sequence: TGTGCCTGGCTCCGGGACACCTCCTACAATGAGCAGTTCTTC. Translating gives CAWLRDTSYNEQFF.

The gene calls are TRBV3-1 (or the pseudogene TRBV3-2) and TRBJ2-5; possibly TRBD1 for D (6 bases). The germline V and J ends were trimmed by 1 base and 0 bases, with 15 bases remaining between them. This CDR3 spans 17 amino acids. The V gene's germline CDR1 is LGHDT and CDR2 YNNKEL (reference sequence). The CDR3 sequence: CASSQVIGYRDQETQYF. CDR3 bases: TGTGCCAGCAGCCAAGTCATCGGGTACAGGGACCAAGAGACCCAGTACTTC.

The V gene is TRBV2, the J gene TRBJ1-4; 7 nucleotides line up with TRBD1. CDR3 size: 12 residues. The germline CDR1 and CDR2 sequences are SNHLY and FYNNEI. Unmatched junction bases numbered 2, after V lost 0 bases and J lost 13 bases. CDR3 sequence: CASSEAAGGLFF. The CDR3 DNA sequence: TGTGCCAGCAGTGAAGCGGCAGGGGGACTGTTTTTT.

This rearrangement joins TRBV5-1 to TRBJ1-4; no firm D call. The V gene lost 1 base and the J gene lost 5 bases, with 9 bases spanning the gap. CDR1 SGHRS and CDR2 YFSETQ come from the germline V gene. The CDR3 is 14 residues long. The CDR3 sequence is CASSLLGANEKLFF. The CDR3 DNA is TGCGCCAGCAGCTTGCTGGGAGCAAATGAAAAACTGTTTTTT.

CDR3 sequence (DNA): TGTGCCAGCAGCGCCGGGACAGGGCATAATTCACCCCTCCACTTT. Translation gives CASSAGTGHNSPLHF. This chain uses TRBV7-2 with TRBJ1-6, with TRBD1 identical over 9 bases. Germline trimming cut 5 bases from V and 5 bases from J; bases unmatched to any gene: 4. Germline-derived CDR1 and CDR2 are SGHTA and FQGNSA. The CDR3 is made up of 15 amino acids.

The V gene is TRBV5-1, the J gene TRBJ1-1, with 7 positions matching TRBD1. J gave up 4 bases and V 5 bases, and 5 bases lay outside the gene matches. Germline values: CDR1 SGHRS, CDR2 YFSETQ. The CDR3 is 13 residues long. CDR3: CASRQGSVTEAFF. The DNA of the CDR3 is TGCGCCAGCAGACAGGGGTCCGTCACTGAAGCTTTCTTT. Based on the CDR3 plus reference TRBV5-1 and TRBJ1-1, the full variable domain is KAGVTQTPRYLIKTRGQQVTLSCSPISGHRSVSWYQQTPGQGLQFLFEYFSETQRNKGNFPGRFSGRQFSNSRSEMNVSTLELGDSALYLCASRQGSVTEAFFGQGTRLTVV.

The chain joins TRBV3-1 (or the pseudogene TRBV3-2) to TRBJ1-5; the D gene is possibly TRBD1 (5 bases). This CDR3 has 13 residues. V was shortened by 1 base and J by 5 bases, with 6 bases between the two germline ends. Germline V gene sequence: CDR1 LGHDT, CDR2 YNNKEL (reference sequence). CDR3 region: CASSQGGDQPQHF. For the CDR3, the DNA is TGTGCCAGCAGCCAAGGGGGGGATCAGCCCCAGCATTTT.

This chain connects TRBV5-1 to TRBJ2-7; D perhaps matches TRBD1 (5 bases). The CDR3 has 15 residues. Looked up from germline, CDR1 is SGHRS and CDR2 is YFSETQ. Trimming took off 1 base at V and 0 bases at J, with 11 bases between the two ends. CDR3 region: CASSLQGLSSYEQYF. CDR3 in DNA: TGCGCCAGCAGCTTGCAGGGCCTAAGCTCCTACGAGCAGTACTTC.

The chain has TRBV12-3 or TRBV12-4 and TRBJ2-4; D unclear. The CDR3 loop spans 13 amino acids. Trimming took 4 bases from V and 3 from J, leaving 7 bases between them. The chain's CDR3 is CASSYQVKNIQYF. The CDR3 DNA sequence: TGTGCCAGCAGTTATCAGGTCAAAAACATTCAGTACTTC.

This clone came up a few times. The gene calls are TRBV19 and TRBJ2-1, with 7 bases identical to TRBD1. Germline-derived CDR1 and CDR2 are LNHDA and SQIVND (reference sequence). After removal of 6 bases from V and 2 bases from J, the junction contained 4 bases not matched to a gene. The CDR3 contains 14 residues. The CDR3 region is CASRGQLAYNEQFF. The CDR3 nucleotides read TGTGCCAGTAGGGGACAGTTAGCCTACAATGAGCAGTTCTTC.

A few counts support this clone. The rearrangement joins TRBV18 to TRBJ1-1; D might be TRBD1 (5 bases). The V end lost 1 base, the J end lost 6 bases, and 12 bases lay between the germline ends. The CDR3 consists of 14 residues. CDR1 is KGHSH, CDR2 LQKENI, per germline. The CDR3: CASSPQGWGPEAFF. As DNA, the CDR3 is TGTGCCAGCTCACCACAGGGGTGGGGCCCTGAAGCTTTCTTT.

The rearrangement links TRBV3-1 (or the pseudogene TRBV3-2) to TRBJ1-4, with unresolved D. V lost 0 bases and J lost 10, with 12 bases in between. CDR3 length: 14 amino acids. Per the germline V gene, CDR1 is LGHDT and CDR2 is YNNKEL (reference sequence). The CDR3 coding sequence is TGTGCCAGCAGCCAAGAGATCGCACTTGCAAAACTGTTTTTT. Translated: CASSQEIALAKLFF.

This clone has just a few counts. V gene TRBV7-9 combines with J gene TRBJ2-6, with D unresolved. The germline CDR1 and CDR2 sequences are SEHNR and FQNEAQ (reference sequence). There are 18 residues in the CDR3. Trimming shortened V by 5 bases and J by 0 bases, and 17 bases separated the two germline ends. The CDR3 nucleotides read TGTGCCAGCAGCGATCCGACTGACGGAAGCTCTGGGGCCAACGTCCTGACTTTC. Translated, it gives CASSDPTDGSSGANVLTF.

This clone showed up just a few times. This rearrangement joins TRBV19 to TRBJ2-2; 10 bases are a match to TRBD2. CDR1 is LNHDA and CDR2 is SQIVND in the germline V gene (reference sequence). The CDR3 has 16 residues. Unmatched junction bases numbered 12, after V lost 8 bases and J lost 6 bases. The CDR3 reads CASGSGRAGWPGELFF. The CDR3 region has the DNA TGTGCCAGTGGGAGCGGGAGGGCCGGTTGGCCCGGGGAGCTGTTTTTT.

For the CDR3, the DNA is TGTGCCAGCTCACCAGAGGGTTTAAACTATGGCTACACCTTC. Protein product: CASSPEGLNYGYTF. The rearrangement uses TRBV18 and TRBJ1-2, with unresolved D. Trimming cost V 2 bases and J 2 bases, with 9 bases left between them. CDR3 length equals 14 residues. From germline, CDR1 is KGHSH and CDR2 LQKENI.

The chain has TRBV30 and TRBJ1-1; 7 positions agree with TRBD1. Germline values: CDR1 GTSNPN, CDR2 SVGIG (reference sequence). The CDR3 has 14 residues. V lost 4 bases, J lost 4 bases, and 9 bases stayed unmatched. The CDR3 DNA reads as TGTGCCTGGAAGAGACAGGGCGGGTTCACTGAAGCTTTCTTT. Its translation: CAWKRQGGFTEAFF.